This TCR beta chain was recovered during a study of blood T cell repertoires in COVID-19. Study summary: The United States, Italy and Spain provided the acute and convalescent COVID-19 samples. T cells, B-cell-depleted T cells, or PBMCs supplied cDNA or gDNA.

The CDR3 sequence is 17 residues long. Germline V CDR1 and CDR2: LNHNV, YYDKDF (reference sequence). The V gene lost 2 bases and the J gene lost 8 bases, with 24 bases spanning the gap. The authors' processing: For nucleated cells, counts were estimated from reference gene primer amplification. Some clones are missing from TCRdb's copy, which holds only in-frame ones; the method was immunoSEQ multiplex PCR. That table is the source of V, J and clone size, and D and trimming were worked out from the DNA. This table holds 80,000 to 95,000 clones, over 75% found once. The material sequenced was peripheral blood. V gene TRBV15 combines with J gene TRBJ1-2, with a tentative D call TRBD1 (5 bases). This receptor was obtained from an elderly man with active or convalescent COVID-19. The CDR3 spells CATSRSGPWGLEMGYTF. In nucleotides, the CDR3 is TGTGCCACCAGCAGAAGTGGCCCTTGGGGCCTTGAGATGGGCTACACCTTC.